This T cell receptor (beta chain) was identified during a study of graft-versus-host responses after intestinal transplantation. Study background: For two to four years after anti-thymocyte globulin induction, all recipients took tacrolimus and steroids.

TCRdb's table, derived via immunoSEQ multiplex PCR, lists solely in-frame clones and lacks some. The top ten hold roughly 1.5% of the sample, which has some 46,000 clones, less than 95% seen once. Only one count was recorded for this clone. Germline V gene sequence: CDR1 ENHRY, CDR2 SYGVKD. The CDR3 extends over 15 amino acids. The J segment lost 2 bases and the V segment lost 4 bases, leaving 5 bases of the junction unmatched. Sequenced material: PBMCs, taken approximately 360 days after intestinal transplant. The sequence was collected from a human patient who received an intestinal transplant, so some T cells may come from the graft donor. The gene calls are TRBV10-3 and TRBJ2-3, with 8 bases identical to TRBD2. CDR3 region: CAISVGTSFTDTQYF. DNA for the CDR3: TGTGCCATCAGTGTGGGGACTAGTTTCACAGATACGCAGTATTTT.